This is a list of T cell receptor beta chains from one sample in a study of shared clonotypes between healthy human individuals. Profiling relied on immunoSEQ multiplex PCR, and the TCRdb table lists in-frame clones only, not all of them. This table holds roughly 2.2 million clones, 85% to 95% found once. Sequences were obtained from naive CD4+ T cells from PBMCs. All receptors derive from a man aged 18 to 30 in good health. Some clones in this sample may be carry-over from other donors' samples. Both conserved end residues are part of each CDR3. Each record gives: V gene, J gene, CDR3 protein.

V: TRBV6-1; J: TRBJ2-7; CDR3: CASRWRDEQYF
V: TRBV30; J: TRBJ2-3; CDR3: CAWSDGNADTQYF
V: TRBV28; J: TRBJ2-3; CDR3: CASSPPGTDTQYF
V: TRBV11-3; J: TRBJ2-1; CDR3: CASSGGAGGTAYNEQFF
V: TRBV5-1; J: TRBJ2-7; CDR3: CASSLGRLGEQYF
V: TRBV5-6; J: TRBJ1-2; CDR3: CASSSGDRGRVGYTF
V: TRBV5-1; J: TRBJ2-1; CDR3: CASSNLTGYGQFF
V: TRBV28; J: TRBJ2-6; CDR3: CASSFQGSGSGANVLTF
V: TRBV7-2; J: TRBJ1-5; CDR3: CASSPIALGGPDQPQHF
V: TRBV5-4; J: TRBJ2-7; CDR3: CASSSEQFPTAEQYF
V: TRBV6-5; J: TRBJ1-1; CDR3: CASRSGPRVTEAFF
V: TRBV18; J: TRBJ2-1; CDR3: CASSLDRGLYNEQFF
V: TRBV6-5; J: TRBJ2-7; CDR3: CASSYSAGGPYEQYF
V: TRBV9; J: TRBJ2-3; CDR3: CASSVLGLAGTDTQYF
V: TRBV28; J: TRBJ1-1; CDR3: CASSFQGGNTEAFF
V: TRBV9; J: TRBJ2-1; CDR3: CASSSRSAYWREITYNEQFF
V: TRBV2; J: TRBJ1-1; CDR3: CASNGQMNTEAFF
V: TRBV5-1; J: TRBJ2-6; CDR3: CASSQDSSGANVLTF
V: TRBV9; J: TRBJ1-6; CDR3: CASSVDVRSTPNSPLHF
V: TRBV28; J: TRBJ1-2; CDR3: CASSYPLSGVYGYTF
V: TRBV28; J: TRBJ2-7; CDR3: CASSSPGTTYEQYF
V: TRBV7-2; J: TRBJ1-1; CDR3: CASSPDPLNTEAFF